Here is one T cell receptor (beta chain) with its context. CD8+ and CD4+ T cells from blood underwent TCR beta sequencing. The data originate from a study of CD8 T cells in Susac syndrome. cDNA came from roughly 0.47 to 1 ug RNA primed by random hexamers. TCRdb redid the calling of the immunoSEQ multiplex PCR reads with MiXCR, one entry per CDR3 protein. The top ten clones hold about 0.089% of a sample with 150,000 to 200,000 distinct CDR3 sequences, roughly 94% of them seen once. Per germline, CDR1 SGHTA and CDR2 FQGNSA. Unmatched junction bases numbered 7, after V lost 10 bases and J lost 2 bases. This CDR3 is 14 amino acids long.

This chain joins TRBV7-2 and TRBJ2-2, with 7 bases identical to TRBD1. This clonotype originated in a human donor with multiple sclerosis. The sample was CD4+ T cells from PBMCs. CDR3 sequence reads: CATATGSNTGELFF. Here the CDR3 DNA reads TGTGCCACCGCGACAGGGAGCAACACCGGGGAGCTGTTTTTT.